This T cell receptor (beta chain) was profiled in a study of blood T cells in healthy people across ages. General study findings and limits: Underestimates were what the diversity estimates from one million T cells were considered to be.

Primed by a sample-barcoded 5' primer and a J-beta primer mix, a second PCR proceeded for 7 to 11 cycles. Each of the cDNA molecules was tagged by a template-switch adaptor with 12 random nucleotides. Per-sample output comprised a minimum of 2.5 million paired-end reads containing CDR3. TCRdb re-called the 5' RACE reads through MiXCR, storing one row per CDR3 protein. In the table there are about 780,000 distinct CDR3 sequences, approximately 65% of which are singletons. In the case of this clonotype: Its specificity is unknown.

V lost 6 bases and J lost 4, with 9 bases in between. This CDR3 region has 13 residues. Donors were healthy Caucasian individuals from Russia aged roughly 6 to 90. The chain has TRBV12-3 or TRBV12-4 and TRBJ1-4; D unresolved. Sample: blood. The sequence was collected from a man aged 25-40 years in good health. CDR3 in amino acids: CASRDSVNEKLFF. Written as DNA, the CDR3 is TGTGCCAGCAGGGATTCAGTTAATGAAAAACTGTTTTTT.